The source of this T cell receptor (beta chain) is a study of cytomegalovirus exposure and HLA in healthy donors. The wider study: Counted in an early data release were about 86 million unique TCRs from HLA-typed donors.

As regards this clone: The antigen remains unidentified.

Although they were nominally healthy when sampled, donors likely had unrecorded immune exposures. Findings and caveats of the study: When analyzed later, a missense DCLRE1C variant was found to be linked to TCR beta V- and J-gene trimming. From TCR beta sequences, most subjects' HLA-A and HLA-B alleles were reportedly predicted accurately.

Primers: 60 Vbeta forward and 13 Jbeta reverse. Sequencing was performed with immunoSEQ multiplex PCR; in TCRdb, only in-frame clones are kept and a portion is missing. Of 100,000 to 150,000 clones in the sample, roughly 80% were seen once. The sequence was obtained from a female donor in good health and CMV-seronegative. Input material: PBMCs.

CDR3 residues: CASSIGLERNEQFF. CDR3 nucleotides: TGTGCCAGTAGTATTGGTCTAGAGAGAAATGAGCAGTTCTTC. The rearrangement links TRBV19 to TRBJ2-1, with D uncertain. Trimming took 3 bases from V and 7 from J, leaving 13 bases between them. CDR1 and CDR2 (germline): LNHDA, SQIVND (reference sequence). This CDR3 is built from 14 residues.